The 8 T cell receptor beta chains below all came from one sample that was sequenced in a study of CXCR3-negative and CXCR3-positive naive CD8 T cells. Which antigens these TCRs recognize remains unknown. Overall study findings and caveats: CXCR3-expressing naive cells carried TRB CDR3s more hydrophobic than those of CXCR3-negative naive cells.

TRB cDNA was prepared as libraries by UMI-labeled 5' RACE. TCRdb reprocessed the 5' RACE reads and keeps a single row for each CDR3 protein, giving no DNA. The listing records about 89,000 distinct CDR3 sequences. The specimen was naive CXCR3+ CD8+ T cells from blood. Indicated subset: CD45RO-CCR7+CD27+CD95- naive CD8+ T cells expressing CXCR3 (TNR3+). These receptor sequences come from a human donor in good health. Some clones in this sample may be carry-over from other donors' samples.

This chain links TRBV28 with TRBJ2-1; the D gene TCRdb calls, TRBD2, cannot be checked with no DNA. The CDR3 extends over 14 amino acids. Germline V gives CDR1 MDHEN, CDR2 SYDVKM. CDR3 loop: CASSARVGVNEQFF.

This sequence joins TRBV28 and TRBJ1-5; the TCRdb call, TRBD1, lacks DNA for checking. CDR1 is MDHEN and CDR2 is SYDVKM in the germline V gene. The CDR3 consists of 16 residues. This CDR3 reads CASSSPVGLTNQPQHF. Full variable domain (remainder filled in from reference TRBV28 and TRBJ1-5): DVKVTQSSRYLVKRTGEKVFLECVQDMDHENMFWYRQDPGLGLRLIYFSYDVKMKEKGDIPEGYSVSREKKERFSLILESASTNQTSMYLCASSSPVGLTNQPQHFGDGTRLSIL.

V and J are TRBV6-5 and TRBJ1-6; the TCRdb D gene call, TRBD1, has no DNA to confirm it. CDR1 is MNHEY, CDR2 SVGAGI, per germline. This CDR3 has 15 amino acids. Here the CDR3 reads CASSQVDRELSPLHF.

This chain's CDR3 is CASASGYEQYF. The chain is built from TRBV12-5 and TRBJ2-7. Germline V CDR1 and CDR2: LGHNT, FRNRAP. The CDR3 is made up of 11 amino acids. The whole variable domain, filled in from reference TRBV12-5 and TRBJ2-7, reads DARVTQTPRHKVTEMGQEVTMRCQPILGHNTVFWYRQTMMQGLELLAYFRNRAPLDDSGMPKDRFSAEMPDATLATLKIQPSEPRDSAVYFCASASGYEQYFGPGTRLTVT.

CDR3 protein: CASSFRGRGAGELFF. The rearrangement uses TRBV28 and TRBJ2-2; TCRdb reports TRBD1, a call that lacks DNA to check it against. CDR1 and CDR2 (germline): MDHEN, SYDVKM. This CDR3 comprises 15 residues.

This chain uses TRBV7-9 with TRBJ2-5. The CDR3 covers 12 residues. Germline V gene data show CDR1 as SEHNR and CDR2 as FQNEAQ (reference sequence). The CDR3 loop reads CASSSFAETQYF.

The chain is built from TRBV18 and TRBJ2-7; the D call of TRBD2 rests on TCRdb alone, since no DNA is present to check it. Germline V gene sequence: CDR1 KGHSH, CDR2 LQKENI. The CDR3 contains 15 residues. Here the CDR3 reads CASSPASGRWYEQYF. The full variable domain, rest sourced from reference TRBV18 and TRBJ2-7, is NAGVMQNPRHLVRRRGQEARLRCSPMKGHSHVYWYRQLPEEGLKFMVYLQKENIIDESGMPKERFSAEFPKEGPSILRIQQVVRGDSAAYFCASSPASGRWYEQYFGPGTRLTVT.

V gene TRBV7-2 combines with J gene TRBJ2-5; TCRdb calls TRBD2, which cannot be checked without DNA. The CDR3 has 16 residues. The germline gives CDR1 SGHTA, CDR2 FQGNSA. CDR3 residues: CASSFLLAGSQETQYF.